This passage covers 19 T cell receptor beta chains from one sample sequenced in a study of T cell responses to AZD1222 COVID-19 vaccine (TCRdb year 2021). The protocol used for the library was the immunoSEQ multiplex PCR assay. Here the immuneACCESS table is served through TCRdb, limited to in-frame sequences with V and J called. Missing clones are a known gap in these copies; in checked studies unresolved V genes cover under half, and the rest lacks a known reason. This sample is represented by 250,000 to 300,000 clones; around 93% of them were singletons. The ten largest clones take up approximately 0.52% of the sample. The time point label on this specimen signifies: about 28 days (+/-7) after the second vaccine dose. The source material was peripheral blood, sampled 28 days after the second AZD1222 dose. The receptors originated from an adult who received the AZD1222 COVID-19 vaccine.

The gene calls are TRBV7-9 and TRBJ2-3; the D gene could be TRBD1 or TRBD2 (6 bases each). Germline V lookup: CDR1 SEHNR, CDR2 FQNEAQ (reference sequence). Trimming cost V 4 bases and J 4 bases, with 15 bases left between them. This CDR3 is 15 amino acids long. The CDR3 DNA is TGTGCCAGCAGCTCGCCGGGGGCGGTTCCAGATACGCAGTATTTT. Translation: CASSSPGAVPDTQYF.

The V call is TRBV19, the J call TRBJ2-1, with TRBD2 matching 8 bases. J lost 5 bases, V lost 8 bases, and 14 bases had no gene match. From germline, CDR1 is LNHDA and CDR2 SQIVND (reference sequence). The CDR3 sequence is 16 residues long. The CDR3 nucleotides read TGTGCCAGTTTTTATAGCGGGACTAGTAACCACAATGAGCAGTTCTTC. Translating gives CASFYSGTSNHNEQFF.

The chain has TRBV4-3 and TRBJ1-3; D call uncertain. CDR3 length: 15 amino acids. Germline values: CDR1 LGHNA, CDR2 YSLEER. Trimming shortened V by 0 bases and J by 2 bases, and 8 bases separated the two germline ends. CDR3 region: CASSQEWGPGNTIYF. The CDR3 DNA reads TGCGCCAGCAGCCAAGAGTGGGGTCCTGGAAACACCATATATTTT.

The chain couples TRBV5-1 to TRBJ2-7; TRBD1 might be the D (6 bases). CDR3 length: 12 amino acids. Trimming removed 4 bases at V and 3 bases at J, with 8 bases between. Germline CDR1 reads SGHRS; CDR2 reads YFSETQ. The CDR3 coding sequence is TGCGCCAGCAGCCCGGACAGCTACGAGCAGTACTTC. Protein sequence: CASSPDSYEQYF.

This rearrangement joins TRBV2 to TRBJ1-1; D unresolved. Germline V gene lookup returns CDR1 SNHLY and CDR2 FYNNEI. The CDR3 consists of 14 residues. V lost 1 base and J 1 base, leaving 7 bases between the germline ends. CDR3 coding DNA: TGTGCCAGCAGTGAAGGGATAAGGAACACTGAAGCTTTCTTT. This gives the protein CASSEGIRNTEAFF. Combining the CDR3 with reference TRBV2 and TRBJ1-1 gives the whole variable domain EPEVTQTPSHQVTQMGQEVILRCVPISNHLYFYWYRQILGQKVEFLVSFYNNEISEKSEIFDDQFSVERPDGSNFTLKIRSTKLEDSAMYFCASSEGIRNTEAFFGQGTRLTVV.

This chain connects TRBV19 to TRBJ2-7; D is tentatively TRBD1 or TRBD2 (6 bases each). Germline assignment: CDR1 LNHDA and CDR2 SQIVND (reference sequence). The length of the CDR3 is 15 residues. Between the trimmed V and J ends, which lost 5 bases and 0 bases, there was a span of 14 bases. Here the CDR3 DNA reads TGTGCCAGTAGTCCTGGGGGCGGGGCCTCCTACGAGCAGTACTTC. Translating gives CASSPGGGASYEQYF.

This chain joins TRBV4-2 and TRBJ1-2, with 7 bases matching TRBD1. The CDR3 spans 21 residues. CDR1 LGHNA and CDR2 YNFKEQ come from the germline V gene. V lost 0 bases to trimming and J lost 0 bases; unmatched junction nucleotides: 19. This CDR3 reads CASSQEPTMTGTYPANYGYTF. Written as DNA, the CDR3 is TGTGCCAGCAGCCAAGAACCCACGATGACAGGGACCTACCCCGCTAACTATGGCTACACCTTC.

The chain employs TRBV28 and TRBJ1-5; D gene ambiguous. The CDR3 extends over 15 amino acids. Per germline, CDR1 MDHEN and CDR2 SYDVKM. V lost 6 bases, J lost 2 bases, and 14 bases lay in between. CDR3 protein: CASRSRGDGNQPQHF. As DNA, the CDR3 is TGTGCCAGCAGGTCCCGAGGAGACGGCAATCAGCCCCAGCATTTT.

The chain is built from TRBV29-1 and TRBJ2-1, with 10 bases matching TRBD1. The CDR3 has 14 amino acids. Losses at the gene ends were 7 bases for V and 7 bases for J; bases not matched to a gene: 10. Germline CDR1 is SQVTM and CDR2 is ANQGSEA. The CDR3 DNA sequence: TGCAGCGGCTGGGACCGGGACAGGGGAAATGAGCAGTTCTTC. Its protein product is CSGWDRDRGNEQFF.

In its sample, this clone was seen once. The V gene is TRBV5-1, the J gene TRBJ1-1; D is possibly TRBD1 (6 bases). The V gene lost 3 bases and the J gene lost 3 bases, with 15 bases spanning the gap. Germline V CDR1 and CDR2: SGHRS, YFSETQ. The CDR3 length is 15 residues. This CDR3 reads CASSWRGGADTEAFF. CDR3 DNA: TGCGCCAGCAGCTGGCGGGGGGGCGCGGACACTGAAGCTTTCTTT. Using reference TRBV5-1 and TRBJ1-1 for the parts outside the CDR3, the full variable domain is KAGVTQTPRYLIKTRGQQVTLSCSPISGHRSVSWYQQTPGQGLQFLFEYFSETQRNKGNFPGRFSGRQFSNSRSEMNVSTLELGDSALYLCASSWRGGADTEAFFGQGTRLTVV.

The CDR3 sequence: CASSLLRVDYGYTF. CDR3 DNA sequence: TGTGCCAGCAGCCTCCTGAGGGTGGACTATGGCTACACCTTC. V usage is TRBV7-9 and J usage is TRBJ1-2; D is unclear. V shed 5 bases and J shed 3 bases, with 13 bases lying between them. CDR3 length: 14 amino acids. Germline V lookup: CDR1 SEHNR, CDR2 FQNEAQ (reference sequence). Supplemented by reference TRBV7-9 and TRBJ1-2, the full variable domain reads DTGVSQNPRHKITKRGQNVTFRCDPISEHNRLYWYRQTLGQGPEFLTYFQNEAQLEKSRLLSDRFSAERPKGSFSTLEIQRTEQGDSAMYLCASSLLRVDYGYTFGSGTRLTVV.

This chain links TRBV6-5 with TRBJ1-1, with D tentatively TRBD1 (6 bases). Germline assignment: CDR1 MNHEY and CDR2 SVGAGI. This CDR3 comprises 13 residues. The V end was cut by 5 bases, the J end by 4 bases, with 11 bases between. In DNA form, the CDR3 reads TGTGCCAGCAGTCTCTACAGGGCCACTGAAGCTTTCTTT. Protein: CASSLYRATEAFF.

The chain is built from TRBV20-1 and TRBJ2-2; D is unclear. The CDR3 loop spans 11 amino acids. Germline CDR1 DFQATT, CDR2 SNEGSKA (reference sequence). The V gene lost 6 bases and the J gene lost 8 bases, with 10 bases spanning the gap. The CDR3 DNA follows: TGCAGTGCCCCACGGTCAGGGGAGCTGTTTTTT. The encoded protein is CSAPRSGELFF.

V and J are TRBV5-1 and TRBJ2-1, with 8 nucleotides matching TRBD1. Germline V gene lookup returns CDR1 SGHRS and CDR2 YFSETQ. V dropped 2 bases and J dropped 3; count of bases not matched to a gene: 4. The CDR3 spans 15 residues. CDR3 loop: CASSFPGGGYNEQFF. In DNA form, the CDR3 reads TGCGCCAGCAGCTTCCCAGGGGGCGGCTACAATGAGCAGTTCTTC. Complete variable domain (other parts from reference TRBV5-1 and TRBJ2-1): KAGVTQTPRYLIKTRGQQVTLSCSPISGHRSVSWYQQTPGQGLQFLFEYFSETQRNKGNFPGRFSGRQFSNSRSEMNVSTLELGDSALYLCASSFPGGGYNEQFFGPGTRLTVL.

V usage is TRBV11-2 and J usage is TRBJ2-3; 12 nucleotides line up with TRBD2. Germline trimming cut 0 bases from V and 8 bases from J; bases unmatched to any gene: 12. The CDR3 runs 18 residues. Per germline, CDR1 SGHAT and CDR2 FQNNGV. CDR3 sequence reads: CASSLDPLTSGRRGTQYF. CDR3 in DNA: TGTGCCAGCAGCTTAGATCCCCTCACTAGCGGGAGGCGAGGTACGCAGTATTTT.

CDR3 DNA: TGTGCCAGCGCTCTAATACAGGTGAACCAGCCCCAGCATTTT. Translated: CASALIQVNQPQHF. V is TRBV28 and J is TRBJ1-5; D may be TRBD1 (5 bases). The CDR3 has 14 amino acids. Trimming pared 8 bases from V and 7 bases from J, leaving 18 bases between. The germline V gene has CDR1 MDHEN and CDR2 SYDVKM.

The J gene is TRBJ1-2, the V gene TRBV6-5; tentative D call: TRBD1 (6 bases). Trimming pared 6 bases from V and 1 base from J, leaving 15 bases between. Germline CDR1 MNHEY, CDR2 SVGAGI. The CDR3 contains 15 residues. This CDR3 is CASRPPTGSNYGYTF. The CDR3, as DNA: TGTGCCAGCAGACCCCCTACAGGGAGTAACTATGGCTACACCTTC.

The genes are TRBV27 and TRBJ2-5; the match to TRBD2 covers 7 bases. The CDR3 runs to 14 residues. The V segment lost 8 bases and the J segment 2 bases; nucleotides outside the gene matches: 8. Germline V gene lookup returns CDR1 MNHEY and CDR2 SMNVEV (reference sequence). CDR3 sequence reads: CASRKLASQETQYF. The CDR3 DNA reads as TGTGCCAGCCGCAAACTAGCGTCTCAAGAGACCCAGTACTTC.

This chain links TRBV7-2 with TRBJ2-7; 12 positions match TRBD2. V was pared by 5 bases and J by 4 bases, with 6 bases of the junction left unmatched. Germline V gene sequence: CDR1 SGHTA, CDR2 FQGNSA. The CDR3 runs 15 residues. CDR3 DNA: TGTGCCAGCAGCATGTCTAGCGGGGGGGCGTACGAGCAGTACTTC. This codes for CASSMSSGGAYEQYF. The variable domain in full, with the rest retrieved from reference TRBV7-2 and TRBJ2-7, is GAGVSQSPSNKVTEKGKDVELRCDPISGHTALYWYRQSLGQGLEFLIYFQGNSAPDKSGLPSDRFSAERTGGSVSTLTIQRTQQEDSAVYLCASSMSSGGAYEQYFGPGTRLTVT.